A single sample gave rise to the 4 T cell receptor beta chains below, sequenced in a study of blood T cell repertoires in COVID-19. The assay was immunoSEQ multiplex PCR, and TCRdb's table has in-frame clones only and misses some. The sample lists more than 200,000 clones; about four fifths were seen once. What was sequenced was peripheral blood. The receptors originated from a man between 35 and 55 years old with active or convalescent COVID-19.

The genes are TRBV28 and TRBJ1-2, with D uncertain. The V end was cut by 6 bases, the J end by 3 bases, with 20 bases between. The CDR3 loop spans 16 amino acids. The germline CDR1 and CDR2 sequences are MDHEN and SYDVKM. The CDR3 sequence: CASSRGDVTEDYGYTF. In nucleotides, the CDR3 is TGTGCCAGCAGCCGAGGAGATGTGACGGAGGACTATGGCTACACCTTC.

This CDR3 reads CATSTSGGSYEQYF. The CDR3 coding sequence is TGTGCCACCTCAACTAGCGGGGGCTCCTACGAGCAGTACTTC. The gene calls are TRBV10-3 and TRBJ2-7; 11 bases agree with TRBD2. Per germline, CDR1 ENHRY and CDR2 SYGVKD. V lost 10 bases, J lost 0 bases, and 5 bases stayed unmatched. This CDR3 region has 14 residues.

The rearrangement joins TRBV19 to TRBJ2-5; possible D gene TRBD2, 6 bases. Germline CDR1 reads LNHDA; CDR2 reads SQIVND (reference sequence). V was cut by 6 bases and J by 3 bases, with 11 bases left in between. The CDR3 spans 13 residues. The CDR3 region has the DNA TGTGCCAGTAGGGGGGGTACCAAAGAGACCCAGTACTTC. This encodes CASRGGTKETQYF. Full variable domain (missing parts from reference TRBV19 and TRBJ2-5): DGGITQSPKYLFRKEGQNVTLSCEQNLNHDAMYWYRQDPGQGLRLIYYSQIVNDFQKGDIAEGYSVSREKKESFPLTVTSAQKNPTAFYLCASRGGTKETQYFGPGTRLLVL.

The rearrangement uses TRBV10-3 and TRBJ2-1; 7 bases are a match to TRBD2. Germline V gene lookup returns CDR1 ENHRY and CDR2 SYGVKD. This CDR3 is built from 15 residues. Trimming cost V 6 bases and J 5 bases; bases outside gene matches: 10. The CDR3: CAISEPGLLNNEQFF. The DNA for the CDR3 is TGTGCCATCAGCGAGCCGGGACTACTAAACAATGAGCAGTTCTTC.